A selection of T cell receptor beta chains follows, all from one sample in a study of T cells in localized non-small cell lung cancer. Data came from immunoSEQ multiplex PCR; TCRdb stores just in-frame clones and leaves some out. Of about 11,000 clones detected, over 65% appear once; the ten largest clones hold about 20%. The source material was peripheral blood, sampled before any cancer treatment. The receptors stem from a male donor older than 55 with stage I lung adenocarcinoma. Each CDR3 is given with its conserved first and last residue. D genes are given only for firm matches. Expanded clones are given a class, and other clones once, few, many or no size at all.

clone_size j_call v_call d_call cdr3_nt cdr3_aa
. TRBJ1-1 TRBV7-3 . TGTGCCAGCAGCTTAGACAGACGGACTGAAGCTTTCTTT CASSLDRRTEAFF
. TRBJ2-3 TRBV28 . TGTGCCAGCAGTTCCCCCGGGACCGGCACAGATACGCAGTATTTT CASSSPGTGTDTQYF
. TRBJ2-7 TRBV28 . TGTGCCAGCAGTCTCTCAGGGGCAGATGGAACCTACGAGCAGTACTTC CASSLSGADGTYEQYF
. TRBJ1-5 TRBV28 . TGTGCCAGCGCAAAGCCCCACCCCCATCAGCCCCAGCATTTT CASAKPHPHQPQHF
. TRBJ2-1 TRBV5-1 . TGCGCCAGCAGCTTGCTTACTCGAGGTTTTACAGGGAGCGATGAGCAGTTCTTC CASSLLTRGFTGSDEQFF
. TRBJ1-5 TRBV5-8 . TGTGCCAGCAGCTTTGGGGCCGGCAATCAGCCCCAGCATTTT CASSFGAGNQPQHF
. TRBJ2-3 TRBV5-1 . TGCGCCAGCACCACTGGCTCAGATACGCAGTATTTT CASTTGSDTQYF
. TRBJ2-5 TRBV6-1 . TGTGCCAGCAGTGAAGCGCAGGGACAAAAGGAGACCCAGTACTTC CASSEAQGQKETQYF
few TRBJ1-5 TRBV19 . TGTGCCAGTAGTCTCATGGTTGGTATCGGTCAGCCCCAGCATTTT CASSLMVGIGQPQHF
once TRBJ1-1 TRBV7-6 TRBD1 TGTGCCAGCAGCTTAAGACAGGGGAACACTGAAGCTTTCTTT CASSLRQGNTEAFF
. TRBJ2-5 TRBV9 . TGTGCCAGCAGCGTAGGACTCCAAGAGACCCAGTACTTC CASSVGLQETQYF
. TRBJ1-1 TRBV6-5 . TGTGCCAGCAGTTACTCGATTGTTGGCAGCGCCCTTGAAGCTTTCTTT CASSYSIVGSALEAFF
. TRBJ2-4 TRBV19 . TGTGCCAGTAGTATCTCCGCAGCCAAAAACATTCAGTACTTC CASSISAAKNIQYF
. TRBJ1-4 TRBV19 . TGTGCCAGTAATTGGGGAGGGATTGGCGAGGTGAATGAAAAACTGTTTTTT CASNWGGIGEVNEKLFF
. TRBJ1-1 TRBV7-9 TRBD1 TGTGCCAGCAGCAGCAAGGGGGCCTTGGACGCTGAAGCTTTCTTT CASSSKGALDAEAFF
. TRBJ1-5 TRBV14 . TGTGCCAGCAGCCAATCTTTTGAGGGGGATAGCAATCAGCCCCAGCATTTT CASSQSFEGDSNQPQHF
. TRBJ1-5 TRBV6-6 TRBD1 TGTGCCAGCAGTTATGGACAGGGATATAGCAATCAGCCCCAGCATTTT CASSYGQGYSNQPQHF
. TRBJ2-3 TRBV10-3 TRBD2 TGTGCCAGTTTACCCGGGACTAGCGGGGGGGGAAGCACAGATACGCAGTATTTT CASLPGTSGGGSTDTQYF
. TRBJ2-4 TRBV2 . TGTGCCAGCAGTGAGTCCAGTTTCCAAAACATTCAGTACTTC CASSESSFQNIQYF
. TRBJ2-3 TRBV4-2 . TGTGCCAGCAGCCAAGACCCGGGACTAGATACGCAGTATTTT CASSQDPGLDTQYF
once TRBJ2-2 TRBV4-2 . TGTGCCAGCAGCCCGGACGGGGGCTCGGACACCGGGGAGCTGTTTTTT CASSPDGGSDTGELFF
. TRBJ2-3 TRBV18 . TGTGCCAGCTCCCCAACAGAGGTAGGAGATACGCAGTATTTT CASSPTEVGDTQYF
. TRBJ1-3 TRBV11-1 . TGTGCCAGCAGTTTACCCCCTGGAAACACCATATATTTT CASSLPPGNTIYF
. TRBJ2-3 TRBV12-5 TRBD2 TGTGCTAGTGGTTTGACTAGCGGGGGCGCGCAGTATTTT CASGLTSGGAQYF
. TRBJ1-3 TRBV6-5 . TGTGCCAGCAGTTACTCGCATGGAAACACCATATATTTT CASSYSHGNTIYF
. TRBJ2-7 TRBV7-2 . TGTGCCAGCAGCTTACCCCCAGTGGCCGAGCAGTACTTC CASSLPPVAEQYF
. TRBJ1-1 TRBV6-5 . TGTGCCAGCAGTTACATGGACAGAAACACTGAAGCTTTCTTT CASSYMDRNTEAFF
. TRBJ2-2 TRBV14 . TGTGCCAGCAGCCAGTTGACCCGCGGCGGGGAGCTGTTTTTT CASSQLTRGGELFF
. TRBJ1-5 TRBV19 TRBD1 TGTGCCAGTGAACAGGGGGGGTATAGCAATCAGCCCCAGCATTTT CASEQGGYSNQPQHF
. TRBJ2-7 TRBV5-8 . TGTGCCAGCAGCCCCTCAGGGAACGAGCAGTACTTC CASSPSGNEQYF
once TRBJ2-7 TRBV21-1 . TGTGCCAGAAAAGCTGTCCGACAGTGCCCCTACGAGCAGTACTTC CARKAVRQCPYEQYF
. TRBJ1-2 TRBV7-8 TRBD1 TGTGCCAGCAGCTCACAGGGGTTTGGCTACACCTTC CASSSQGFGYTF
. TRBJ2-7 TRBV6-5 TRBD1 TGTGCCAGCAGTCTGCCGGGACAGATCTACGAGCAGTACTTC CASSLPGQIYEQYF
. TRBJ1-2 TRBV28 . TGTGCCAGCATTAGATCTACTGGGGGTGGCTACACCTTC CASIRSTGGGYTF
. TRBJ2-2 TRBV5-1 TRBD2 TGCGCCAGCAGCTTGATGGCTAGCGGGGCCACCGGGGAGCTGTTTTTT CASSLMASGATGELFF
. TRBJ1-4 TRBV18 . TGTGCCAGCTCGCAATCCTCTGGGACTAATGAAAAACTGTTTTTT CASSQSSGTNEKLFF
. TRBJ2-6 TRBV13 . TGTGCCAGCAGCGGAACAGTGTCCTCTGGGGCCAACGTCCTGACTTTC CASSGTVSSGANVLTF
. TRBJ1-1 TRBV20-1 . TGCAGTGCTAGCCGGCACACTGAAGCTTTCTTT CSASRHTEAFF
. TRBJ2-3 TRBV6-1 . TGTGCCGGGGGGACAGATACGCAGTATTTT CAGGTDTQYF
. TRBJ1-6 TRBV6-4 . TGTGCCAGCAGTGACTCGACTTCAAATTCACCCCTCCACTTT CASSDSTSNSPLHF
. TRBJ2-2 TRBV9 . TGTGCCAGCAGCGTAGGGGGGGTTGCCGGGGAGCTGTTTTTT CASSVGGVAGELFF
once TRBJ1-2 TRBV4-2 . TGTGCCAGCAGCCAAATAACGACGGGACCAGATGGCTACACCTTC CASSQITTGPDGYTF
. TRBJ1-2 TRBV29-1 . TGCAGCGTTGGGGGGAGCTACACCTTC CSVGGSYTF
. TRBJ1-6 TRBV9 . TGTGCCAGCAGCGTACGGGAGGACTCCTATAATTCACCCCTCCACTTT CASSVREDSYNSPLHF
few TRBJ2-1 TRBV6-6 TRBD2 TGTGCCAGCAGTTCTAGCGGGGTTTTCAATGAGCAGTTCTTC CASSSSGVFNEQFF
. TRBJ2-6 TRBV28 . TGTGCCAGCAGTTCGAGGCCTGGGGCCAACGTCCTGACTTTC CASSSRPGANVLTF
. TRBJ1-2 TRBV21-1 . TGTGCCAGCAGCAGTAGCCAGGGTCCCGCCGTCTATGGCTACACCTTC CASSSSQGPAVYGYTF
. TRBJ2-2 TRBV5-1 . TGCGCCAGCAGCTTTATCGACACCACCGGGGAGCTGTTTTTT CASSFIDTTGELFF
. TRBJ1-2 TRBV28 TRBD1 TGTGCCAGCAGTCTATCCGGGACAGGGTCCAGACTCTATGGCTACACCTTC CASSLSGTGSRLYGYTF
. TRBJ2-7 TRBV6-1 . TGTGCCAGCAGGGACCCGGGCGGATATGGCTACGAGCAGTACTTC CASRDPGGYGYEQYF
. TRBJ2-7 TRBV7-9 . TGTGCCAGCAGCGTTGGACAAATCTCCTACGAGCAGTACTTC CASSVGQISYEQYF
. TRBJ2-5 TRBV18 . TGTGCCAGCTCACCGGAGGGGCAGGAGACCCAGTACTTC CASSPEGQETQYF
few TRBJ2-5 TRBV18 TRBD1 TGTGCCAGCTCACCGACCGTGGGGACAGGGGAAGGAGAGACCCAGTACTTC CASSPTVGTGEGETQYF
. TRBJ2-2 TRBV5-8 . TGTGCCAGCAGCTTGGGGCAGGGCACCGGGGAGCTGTTTTTT CASSLGQGTGELFF
. TRBJ1-4 TRBV27 . TGTGCCAGCAGTTCAATGGGAGGAGGTCGGAGTGAAAAACTGTTTTTT CASSSMGGGRSEKLFF
once TRBJ1-1 TRBV2 . TGTGCCAGCAGTACTCTTGACAGGACTGAAGCTTTCTTT CASSTLDRTEAFF
. TRBJ1-1 TRBV6-1 . TGTGCCAGCAGTCGTAACAGGGACACTGAAGCTTTCTTT CASSRNRDTEAFF
. TRBJ2-4 TRBV2 . TGTGCCAGCAGTGAATGGGGGGCCAAAAACATTCAGTACTTC CASSEWGAKNIQYF
. TRBJ2-1 TRBV7-9 . TGTGCCAGCAGCTTAGGGAGGGGAACATCGAAAGATGAGCAGTTCTTC CASSLGRGTSKDEQFF
. TRBJ2-3 TRBV5-1 . TGCGCCAGCAGCTTATCGGACGGCACAGATACGCAGTATTTT CASSLSDGTDTQYF